Each of the 20 T cell receptor beta chains below was sequenced from the same sample in a study of neurological immune-mediated disorders. TCRdb redid the calling of the 5' RACE reads with MiXCR, one entry per CDR3 protein. The repertoire has about 60,000 distinct CDR3 sequences, more than 7.5% of them found once; the top ten carry under 15%. The time point is: longitudinal time-point 2. The sample was PBMCs. Receptor source: a man younger than 45 in good health.

This clonotype was seen repeatedly, ten times or more. CDR3 amino acids: CASSQGGPKYF. The CDR3 nucleotides read TGTGCCAGCAGCCAAGGTGGTCCTAAGTACTTC. The chain has TRBV14 and TRBJ2-7; D is uncertain. CDR1 is SGHDN, CDR2 FVKESK, per germline. The CDR3 runs to 11 residues. Trimming cost V 1 base and J 11 bases, with 9 bases left between them.

This clonotype has at least ten counts. J is TRBJ2-1 and V is TRBV20-1; D call uncertain. Germline V gives CDR1 DFQATT, CDR2 SNEGSKA (reference sequence). This CDR3 spans 12 amino acids. Trimming stripped 7 bases from V and 6 bases from J, with 13 bases between. The DNA for the CDR3 is TGCAGTGTGGCTTCGTCGGGCAATGAGCAGTTCTTC. It is translated as CSVASSGNEQFF.

The sample holds many counts of this clonotype. The rearrangement uses TRBV27 and TRBJ1-1, with 12 bases fitting TRBD1. J gave up 4 bases and V 5 bases, and 20 bases lay outside the gene matches. The CDR3 totals 20 residues. Germline V lookup: CDR1 MNHEY, CDR2 SMNVEV (reference sequence). CDR3 amino acids: CASSIIPPGQGAFGGTEAFF. CDR3 sequence (DNA): TGTGCCAGCAGTATTATTCCCCCGGGACAGGGGGCATTCGGTGGCACTGAAGCTTTCTTT.

This clonotype was seen repeatedly, ten times or more. The rearrangement uses TRBV7-9 and TRBJ1-2; 10 bases map to TRBD1. Trimming removed 8 bases from V and 2 bases from J; junction bases left unmatched: 8. The CDR3 is 15 amino acids. The germline V gene encodes CDR1 SEHNR and CDR2 FQNEAQ (reference sequence). The CDR3 DNA reads TGTGCCAGCGCAAGGATGGGACAGGGGAACTATGGCTACACCTTC. Its translation: CASARMGQGNYGYTF.

This clonotype was seen a few times. This chain uses TRBV5-1 with TRBJ1-2; D gene uncertain. Germline V gene sequence: CDR1 SGHRS, CDR2 YFSETQ. V was shortened by 2 bases and J by 0 bases, with 8 bases between the two germline ends. The CDR3 totals 14 residues. The CDR3 here is CASSLRDANYGYTF. The CDR3 DNA sequence: TGCGCCAGCAGCTTACGGGATGCTAACTATGGCTACACCTTC.

In this sample, this clonotype turned up many times. CDR3 bases: TGTGCCAGCAACGGACTAGCGGAGACCCAGTACTTC. Amino acids: CASNGLAETQYF. This chain joins TRBV5-6 and TRBJ2-5, with 9 bases lining up with TRBD2. The CDR3 has 12 residues. V shed 6 bases and J 5 bases; nucleotides not matched to a gene: 2. The V gene's germline CDR1 is SGHDT and CDR2 YYEEEE.

The chain links TRBV20-1 to TRBJ2-3; 7 nucleotides agree with TRBD2. The CDR3 contains 18 residues. J gave up 1 base and V 6 bases, and 19 bases lay outside the gene matches. Germline-derived CDR1 and CDR2 are DFQATT and SNEGSKA (reference sequence). The CDR3 nucleotides are TGCAGTGCGCCCACGGTATTGGGAGGGCCCTTACGCACAGATACGCAGTATTTT. Its protein is CSAPTVLGGPLRTDTQYF.

Ten or more counts support this clonotype. The V and J genes are TRBV15 and TRBJ2-1; D gene uncertain. The CDR3 sequence is 13 residues long. Germline V gene sequence: CDR1 LNHNV, CDR2 YYDKDF (reference sequence). Trimming cost V 5 bases and J 5 bases, with 10 bases left between them. CDR3 region: CATSPIRNNEQFF. For the CDR3, the DNA is TGTGCCACCAGCCCCATCCGGAACAATGAGCAGTTCTTC.

V usage is TRBV20-1 and J usage is TRBJ1-1; weak D call: TRBD1 (5 bases). This CDR3 comprises 13 residues. CDR1 is DFQATT, CDR2 SNEGSKA, per germline (reference sequence). The V gene lost 4 bases and the J gene lost 8 bases, with 17 bases spanning the gap. CDR3 sequence (DNA): TGCAGTGCTAACCCGCAGGGCGCGGTGGAAGCTTTCTTT. It encodes CSANPQGAVEAFF.

This clonotype was counted many times. V gene TRBV28 combines with J gene TRBJ2-7; 9 bases align to TRBD1. This CDR3 has 13 amino acids. With 5 bases clipped from V and 5 bases from J, the junction kept 4 bases outside the gene matches. The germline CDR1 and CDR2 sequences are MDHEN and SYDVKM. The DNA of the CDR3 is TGTGCCAGCAGTAGACAGGGGGTCGACGAGCAGTACTTC. Translating gives CASSRQGVDEQYF.

The rearrangement links TRBV5-1 to TRBJ2-2; D remains ambiguous. Trimming pared 0 bases from V and 6 bases from J, leaving 6 bases between. This CDR3 is built from 13 residues. Germline assignment: CDR1 SGHRS and CDR2 YFSETQ. The CDR3 nucleotides are TGCGCCAGCAGCTTGGGGGCGGCCGGGGAGCTGTTTTTT. It codes for CASSLGAAGELFF.

This clonotype occurred many times. V is TRBV6-6 and J is TRBJ2-2; D uncertain. Germline CDR1 is MNHNY and CDR2 is SVGAGI (reference sequence). The CDR3 has 14 amino acids. Trimming removed 0 bases at V and 5 bases at J, with 7 bases between. CDR3 DNA: TGTGCCAGCAGTTACTCTAAGGGAACCGGGGAGCTGTTTTTT. Its protein product is CASSYSKGTGELFF.

This clonotype was detected many times. This chain links TRBV12-3 or TRBV12-4 with TRBJ2-7; D remains ambiguous. Trimming left V 3 bases short and J 3 bases short, with 12 bases between. The CDR3 contains 14 residues. The CDR3 region has the DNA TGTGCCAGCAGTTTTGCAGCCCCCTTCTACGAGCAGTACTTC. This sequence encodes CASSFAAPFYEQYF.

V gene TRBV19 combines with J gene TRBJ2-7, with D tentatively TRBD2 (5 bases). The CDR3 length is 14 residues. Germline CDR1 and CDR2: LNHDA and SQIVND (reference sequence). V was pared by 8 bases and J by 1 base, with 15 bases between. CDR3 bases: TGTGCCAGTTCTCTAGCTACAAGGTCCTACGAGCAGTACTTC. Translating it yields CASSLATRSYEQYF.

The table lists this clonotype with many counts. The rearrangement joins TRBV29-1 to TRBJ2-7; a possible D gene is TRBD1 (5 bases). Germline values: CDR1 SQVTM, CDR2 ANQGSEA. V was trimmed by 7 bases and J by 5 bases, leaving 12 bases between them. CDR3 size: 11 residues. CDR3 region: CSAMDTHEQYF. The DNA for the CDR3 is TGCAGCGCCATGGACACGCACGAGCAGTACTTC.

This clonotype was recorded many times. The J gene is TRBJ2-3, the V gene TRBV6-1; D remains ambiguous. Deletions cut 7 bases from V and 4 bases from J, with 12 bases between. Germline assignment: CDR1 MNHNS and CDR2 SASEGT. The CDR3 length is 13 residues. The CDR3 spells CASTRSLADTQYF. As DNA, the CDR3 is TGTGCCAGCACCCGAAGTTTAGCAGATACGCAGTATTTT.

The CDR3 DNA is TGTGCCAGCAGCCCACTCGGTAGCGGGAAAGAGACCCAGTACTTC. Protein sequence: CASSPLGSGKETQYF. The chain recombines TRBV7-2 with TRBJ2-5; TRBD2 matches at 8 bases. Germline CDR1 SGHTA, CDR2 FQGNSA. The trim removed 5 bases at V and 3 bases at J, leaving 8 bases unmatched. CDR3 size: 15 residues.

This clonotype was seen repeatedly, ten times or more. The chain couples TRBV15 to TRBJ2-7, with D possibly TRBD2 on 6 matching bases. V dropped 0 bases and J dropped 6 bases, with 15 bases sitting between them. Germline CDR1 and CDR2: LNHNV and YYDKDF (reference sequence). This CDR3 is built from 15 residues. DNA for the CDR3: TGTGCCACCAGCAGAGATACCGGGGGAAGGAGCGAGCAGTACTTC. It yields the protein CATSRDTGGRSEQYF.

In this sample, this clonotype turned up many times. This rearrangement joins TRBV5-1 to TRBJ2-5; unclear D gene. V gave up 2 bases and J gave up 0 bases, with 8 bases separating them. Germline assignment: CDR1 SGHRS and CDR2 YFSETQ. The CDR3 consists of 14 residues. Here the CDR3 DNA reads TGCGCCAGCAGCTTCGCGGATTACCAAGAGACCCAGTACTTC. This gives the protein CASSFADYQETQYF.

This clonotype was detected ten times or more. V is TRBV12-3 or TRBV12-4 and J is TRBJ2-2; D possibly corresponds to TRBD2 (6 bases). This CDR3 comprises 14 residues. The V end lost 6 bases, the J end lost 8 bases, and 16 bases lay between the germline ends. The CDR3 DNA reads TGTGCCAGCAGCGTCCGGGACTCCATGGGGGAGCTGTTTTTT. As protein: CASSVRDSMGELFF.